These T cell receptor beta chains were read from a single sample in a study of OX40 agonist ivuxolimab in advanced cancers. The table came from immunoSEQ multiplex PCR; TCRdb's copy has only in-frame clones and leaves some out. The sample contains about 71,000 clones, approximately 80% of which appear only once. The sample was CD4+ or CD8+ T cells sorted from blood, taken in a trial of the OX40 agonist ivuxolimab. The receptors were sampled from an adult with an advanced solid tumor such as melanoma, head and neck, liver or kidney cancer. Both conserved end residues are part of each CDR3. The D gene is left open where the match is weak. Expanded clones are given a class, and other clones once, few, many or no size at all.

>TRBV11-2|NA|NA|TRBJ2-3
TGTGCCAGCAGCTTAGCGGGAGCGGAAGATACGCAGTATTTT
CASSLAGAEDTQYF
>TRBV4-1|NA|NA|TRBJ1-5
TGCGCCAGCAGCCAAGAGTCGGGTCGTCAGCCCCAGCATTTT
CASSQESGRQPQHF
>TRBV2|NA|NA|TRBJ2-1
TGTGCCAGCAGTCCCAGCGGGTATGAGCAGTTCTTC
CASSPSGYEQFF
>TRBV28|TRBD1|once|TRBJ1-6
TGTGCCAGCAGTACCAACGGACAGGGAAGTTCACCCCTCCACTTT
CASSTNGQGSSPLHF
>TRBV14|NA|NA|TRBJ2-2
TGTGCCAGCAGCCAGTGGGGACGAGGCACCGGGGAGCTGTTTTTT
CASSQWGRGTGELFF
>TRBV28|TRBD1|NA|TRBJ2-5
TGTGCCAGCAGACCACAGGGGGCGAAGGAGACCCAGTACTTC
CASRPQGAKETQYF
>TRBV11-2|TRBD2|NA|TRBJ2-1
TGTGCCAGCAGCTTATTACGGGAGGGCCAAGGCAATGAGCAGTTCTTC
CASSLLREGQGNEQFF
>TRBV5-1|NA|NA|TRBJ1-1
TGCGCCAGCAGCGGGATGACAGCGAACACTGAAGCTTTCTTT
CASSGMTANTEAFF
>TRBV29-1|NA|many|TRBJ1-1
TGCAGCGCCAAGACGGGGAACACTGAAGCTTTCTTT
CSAKTGNTEAFF
>TRBV27|NA|few|TRBJ1-2
TGTGCCAGCCGCCGGGTGGGGGGGGCGAGCGGCTACACCTTC
CASRRVGGASGYTF
>TRBV4-3|NA|NA|TRBJ2-5
TGCGCCAGCAGCCAAGATCTTGGTCTCCTAACCCAAGAGACCCAGTACTTC
CASSQDLGLLTQETQYF
>TRBV28|NA|once|TRBJ1-5
TGTGCCAGCAGTTTTCTCAAAGGGGTTCAGCCCCAGCATTTT
CASSFLKGVQPQHF
>TRBV27|NA|many|TRBJ1-4
TGTGCCAGCAGTGACAACCGGGACACAGCTAATGAAAAACTGTTTTTT
CASSDNRDTANEKLFF
>TRBV14|TRBD1|NA|TRBJ2-3
TGTGCCAGCAGCCAAGATGGCGGACAGGGCACAGATACGCAGTATTTT
CASSQDGGQGTDTQYF
>TRBV6-5|NA|few|TRBJ1-5
TGTGCCAGCAGTAGGGACTCTAATCAGCCCCAGCATTTT
CASSRDSNQPQHF
>TRBV6-1|NA|once|TRBJ1-3
TGTGCCAGCAGTGAAGCCAGGACAGCCCGAATAAACACCATATATTTT
CASSEARTARINTIYF
>TRBV2|NA|NA|TRBJ2-5
TGTGCCAGCACCGCGGGGAGGTTCCAAGAGACCCAGTACTTC
CASTAGRFQETQYF
>TRBV7-9|NA|few|TRBJ1-1
TGTGCCAGCAGCCCCAGCTGGGGGACGAACACTGAAGCTTTCTTT
CASSPSWGTNTEAFF
>TRBV7-2|NA|NA|TRBJ2-7
TGTGCCAGCAGCTCTCGCCCCGGGACAAGATACTCCTACGAGCAGTACTTC
CASSSRPGTRYSYEQYF
>TRBV7-2|TRBD2|NA|TRBJ2-7
TGTGCCAGCAGCCCCACTAGCGGGGGAGCCTACGAGCAGTACTTC
CASSPTSGGAYEQYF
>TRBV28|NA|NA|TRBJ1-1
TGTGCCAGCAGTTCCCAAGGAGGAGGAACTGAAGCTTTCTTT
CASSSQGGGTEAFF
>TRBV2|NA|NA|TRBJ1-4
TGTGCCAGCAGTGATATTGGTTCTAATGAAAAACTGTTTTTT
CASSDIGSNEKLFF
>TRBV7-2|TRBD1|NA|TRBJ1-2
TGTGCCAGCAGCCCACACCGGGACAGGGTATCAGGCTACACCTTC
CASSPHRDRVSGYTF
>TRBV27|NA|NA|TRBJ2-1
TGTGCCAGCTCCCCCGCCGGGACAAGTGAGCAGTTCTTC
CASSPAGTSEQFF
>TRBV10-3|NA|NA|TRBJ2-7
TGTGCCATCAGTGAGTCAGGGAAGGGCGAGCAGTACTTC
CAISESGKGEQYF
>TRBV28|NA|NA|TRBJ2-2
TGTGCCAGCAGGCCTCTTAGCGTAAAGGGCTCCGGGGAGCTGTTTTTT
CASRPLSVKGSGELFF
>TRBV6-1|NA|NA|TRBJ1-2
TGTGCCAGCAGTTCATCATACTATGGCTACACCTTC
CASSSSYYGYTF
>TRBV28|NA|NA|TRBJ2-4
TGTGCCAGCAGCCCTAGAGCCAGCCCCTACTTC
CASSPRASPYF
>TRBV7-2|NA|NA|TRBJ2-1
TGTGCCAGCAGCTTACGGAATGAGCAGTTCTTC
CASSLRNEQFF
>TRBV27|TRBD1|NA|TRBJ1-5
TGTGCCAGCACTAGGACAGGGGTGGCTCATCAGCCCCAGCATTTT
CASTRTGVAHQPQHF
>TRBV7-8|NA|NA|TRBJ1-5
TGTGCCAGCAGCGGAGGAAATAGCAATCAGCCCCAGCATTTT
CASSGGNSNQPQHF
>TRBV18|NA|NA|TRBJ2-2
TGTGCCAGCTCACCTGGACTACAGGACGGGGAGCTGTTTTTT
CASSPGLQDGELFF
>TRBV18|TRBD1|NA|TRBJ2-6
TGTGCCAGCTCACTCACAGGGGACACTGGGGCCAACGTCCTGACTTTC
CASSLTGDTGANVLTF
>TRBV28|TRBD1|NA|TRBJ1-3
TGTGCCAGCAGGGATACCATCATACAACAGGGGGGATCTGGAAACACCATATATTTT
CASRDTIIQQGGSGNTIYF
>TRBV27|NA|NA|TRBJ1-5
TGTGCCAGCAGTTTAAGAGAAAGCAATCAGCCCCAGCATTTT
CASSLRESNQPQHF
>TRBV4-1|TRBD1|NA|TRBJ1-2
TGCGCCAGCAGCCAGGACAGGGGTCGGGGCTACACCTTC
CASSQDRGRGYTF
>TRBV5-1|NA|NA|TRBJ1-4
TGCGCCAGCAGCTCTGGCCAGGCGTATAATGAAAAACTGTTTTTT
CASSSGQAYNEKLFF
>TRBV29-1|NA|few|TRBJ1-5
TGCAGCGTTGTTTCGACAGGCAGCAATCAGCCCCAGCATTTT
CSVVSTGSNQPQHF